This T cell receptor beta chain was observed in a study of T cells in Graves' hyperthyroidism and ophthalmopathy. Whole-study findings and limits: Through a model of 13 V-J features, ophthalmopathy was separated from stable hyperthyroidism.

A remark on this clonotype: Its antigen remains unknown.

Those with hyperthyroidism were 18 to 65 years old, newly diagnosed, and ill for under 2 months. Diagnoses were made from clinical symptoms, serum measures (thyroxine and TRAb), thyroid ultrasound and orbital computed tomography. PBMCs stemmed from around 10 ml fresh peripheral blood. The CDR3 sequence is 15 residues long. After removal of 3 bases from V and 9 bases from J, the junction contained 6 bases not matched to a gene. Germline loops: CDR1 LNHDA, CDR2 SQIVND (reference sequence). Using RNA transcripts as the source, TCR beta CDR3 regions were amplified. First-round RT-PCR with HTBI primers amplified the TCR CDR3 region. TCRdb called the multiplex PCR reads again in MiXCR, with one record for every CDR3 protein. The sample consists of under 450,000 distinct CDR3 sequences, 15% to 18% of them appearing once.

This TCR was recovered from a woman aged 18 to 35 with Graves' hyperthyroidism. The V and J genes are TRBV19 and TRBJ2-1, with 12 positions matching TRBD2. What was sequenced was blood. The CDR3 spells CASSIQLAGGSEQFF. The CDR3 DNA reads as TGTGCCAGTAGTATCCAACTAGCGGGAGGAAGTGAGCAGTTCTTC.